This T cell receptor beta chain comes out of a study of read filtering for tumor transcriptome and immune sequencing. This library used roughly 400 ng RNA and molecular barcoded adaptors spanning alpha/delta and beta/gamma chains. TCRdb reprocessed the reads via MiXCR and lists one record per CDR3 protein. The sample includes around 130,000 distinct CDR3 sequences, under 15% of them seen just once. Germline CDR1 and CDR2: MGHRA and YSYEKL. This CDR3 comprises 15 residues. Trimming left V 3 bases short and J 6 bases short, with 15 bases between. About this clonotype: One base away lies a much larger clone, so this may be a sequencing read error.

This receptor was taken from a donor aged 40 or over with multiple myeloma. Sample: a population of CD138-negative cells sorted from bone marrow. This chain connects TRBV4-1 to TRBJ2-1; tentative D call: TRBD2 (6 bases). In DNA form, the CDR3 reads TGCGCCAGCAGCCAGACTCCGGGACTCTGCAATGAGCAGTTCTTC. This sequence encodes CASSQTPGLCNEQFF.